This T cell receptor (beta chain) was found in a study of T-cell reconstitution after alpha-beta-depleted transplantation in children. Concerning this clonotype: Antigen: not known.

This sample's TCRbeta library carried unique molecular identifier barcodes. From the PCR reads, TCRdb called clonotypes with MiXCR, one entry per CDR3 protein. The sample has a few hundred thousand distinct CDR3 sequences, roughly a quarter seen once. The CDR3 is 15 residues long. CDR1 MNHEY and CDR2 SMNVEV come from the germline V gene (reference sequence). V gave up 7 bases and J gave up 5 bases; unmatched junction bases: 7. Study findings and constraints: About two months after transplant, alpha-beta T cells reportedly came from several hundred expanded graft clones. Some patients owed their high day-60 TCRbeta diversity to surviving recipient T cells and thymic progenitors. The main origin of T-cell counts and diversity one year after transplant was newly produced T cells.

J is TRBJ2-3 and V is TRBV27; TRBD1 matches 12 bases. This clonotype was obtained from a boy under two years old with Wiskott-Aldrich syndrome, due to receive a stem cell transplant. Source: PBMCs, taken before TCRalphabeta/CD19-depleted stem cell transplant. CDR3 coding DNA: TGTGCCAGCACTAACAGGGACAGGGGGCGAGATACGCAGTATTTT. Amino acid sequence: CASTNRDRGRDTQYF.